This T cell receptor beta chain was sequenced for a study of OX40 agonist ivuxolimab in advanced cancers. With regard to the full study: Ivuxolimab was a fully human IgG2 agonistic monoclonal antibody targeting the costimulatory receptor OX40 (CD134). Intravenous ivuxolimab was administered to patients every 2 weeks at six dose levels: 0.01, 0.1, 0.3, 1.5, 3 and 10 mg/kg. Of the roughly 51 dose-escalation patients, hepatocellular carcinoma was present in 19, melanoma in approximately 15, renal cell carcinoma in 9 and head and neck cancer in 9. A male proportion of around 81% and a mean age of around 60 years, ranging from roughly 23 to 80, were recorded for the dose-escalation cohort. Patients were allowed to have had prior anti-PD-1, anti-PD-L1 or anti-CTLA-4 therapy, and 40% of the dose-escalation patients had previously received checkpoint inhibitors. Three dose-escalation patients achieved partial responses, one with hepatocellular carcinoma and two with cutaneous melanoma. The purpose of peripheral TCRbeta sequencing was to test whether ivuxolimab changed TCR sequence diversity and led to clonal T-cell expansion. The paper reports the monotherapy dose-escalation portion (N of about 50 patients) of the phase I ivuxolimab trial.

This clone was found a few times. Its antigen is still unknown. No base quality information exists; no much larger clone differs at one position. The trial excluded patients who had a history of autoimmune disease or who were on systemic immunosuppression. Peripheral blood for TCR sequencing was collected from all dose cohorts at baseline, on cycle 4 day 1, and on cycle 7 day 1. The samples were taken from a phase I, first-in-human, multicenter, open-label dose-escalation trial of ivuxolimab. Adults with locally advanced or metastatic melanoma, renal cell, hepatocellular, or head and neck squamous cell carcinoma were enrolled in the trial. Before TCR sequencing, CD4+ T cells and CD8+ T cells from peripheral blood were sorted into separate populations. Overall study results and their limits: Low levels of normalized T-cell clonal expansion were also seen in some patients who did not respond. On average, CD8+ T cells showed more expanded clones than CD4+ T cells after ivuxolimab. At doses from 0.1 to 3.0 mg/kg, clonal expansion was seen in both CD4+ and CD8+ blood T cells between baseline and week 6. In partial responders in the 0.1-3.0 mg/kg groups, normalized peripheral clonal expansion was found to be among the lowest, especially among CD8+ T cells. Which antigens the clonally expanded peripheral T cells were specific for was not determined.

Genomic DNA was extracted from sorted cells for sequencing of the TCRbeta CDR3 region. TCRbeta CDR3 regions were sequenced using the immunoSEQ Assay. Here the immuneACCESS table is served through TCRdb, limited to in-frame sequences with V and J called. Missing clones are a known gap in these copies; in checked studies unresolved V genes cover under half, and the rest lacks a known reason. Recorded for this sample are more than 50,000 clones; more than 70% of them occurred a single time. Jointly, the top ten make up 5.2% of the sample. The germline V end is reduced by 1 base and the J end by 4 bases; junction bases left unmatched: 12. The CDR3 runs 17 amino acids, cysteine and phenylalanine included. The read is trimmed to its CDR3 DNA, 51 bases read in frame from base 1. Per the germline V gene, SGHDN is the CDR1 and FVKESK is the CDR2.

Sequencing was performed on CD4+ or CD8+ T cells sorted from blood, taken in a trial of the OX40 agonist ivuxolimab. The chain is encoded by TRBV14 joined to TRBJ2-7, and TRBD2 matches 8 of the central bases. This receptor was taken from an adult with an advanced solid tumor such as melanoma, head and neck, liver or kidney cancer. For the CDR3, the sequence is CASSQALPGGARYEQYF. The DNA sequence is TGTGCCAGCAGCCAAGCTCTCCCGGGAGGGGCACGGTACGAGCAGTACTTC.